This paragraph covers one TCR beta chain sequence. These data are taken from a study of blood T cell repertoires in COVID-19. Study context: The analysed material was cDNA or gDNA that came from T cells, B-cell-depleted T cells, or PBMCs.

Methods used by the authors: How many nucleated cells were present was estimated from reference gene primer amplification. Repertoires were generated with immunoSEQ multiplex PCR, while TCRdb's copy carries only in-frame clones and drops some. Clone size and the V and J calls come from that table; the DNA yielded D and trimming. The sample shows over 65,000 clones, under 90% of them seen only once. Sequencing was done on a sample of peripheral blood. The TCR originated in a man at least 80 years old with acute or convalescent COVID-19.

CDR3 in amino acids: CASSLAATGGYGYTF. The CDR3 nucleotides read TGCGCCAGCAGCTTGGCCGCGACAGGGGGCTATGGCTACACCTTC. The chain recombines TRBV5-1 with TRBJ1-2; 9 bases map to TRBD1. Trimming cost V 0 bases and J 4 bases; bases outside gene matches: 4. Germline lookup yields CDR1 SGHRS and CDR2 YFSETQ. The CDR3 spans 15 residues.